These 20 T cell receptor beta chains came from one sample sequenced in a study of cytomegalovirus exposure and HLA in healthy donors. Both 60 Vbeta primers and 13 Jbeta primers went into the PCR. Method: immunoSEQ multiplex PCR; TCRdb's copy keeps in-frame clones and lacks some. The sample lists 150,000 or so clones, over 65% seen once, with about an eighth in the top ten. The specimen was PBMCs. All receptors come from a man in his forties in good health and CMV-seropositive.

This clone was picked up one time. This rearrangement joins TRBV27 to TRBJ2-1; the D gene is possibly TRBD1 (6 bases). The CDR3 is 14 residues long. Deletions cut 3 bases from V and 3 bases from J, with 9 bases between. CDR1 MNHEY and CDR2 SMNVEV come from the germline V gene (reference sequence). This CDR3 is CASSLRGSYNEQFF. CDR3 bases: TGTGCCAGCAGTTTGAGGGGGAGCTACAATGAGCAGTTCTTC.

CDR3 DNA: TGTGCCAGCAGCCCATCAGTTACCCAGTACTTC. It yields the protein CASSPSVTQYF. The gene calls are TRBV7-2 and TRBJ2-5, with D hard to call. This CDR3 region has 11 residues. Germline CDR1 and CDR2: SGHTA and FQGNSA. V lost 5 bases and J 8 bases, leaving 9 bases between the germline ends. The full variable domain, rest sourced from reference TRBV7-2 and TRBJ2-5, is GAGVSQSPSNKVTEKGKDVELRCDPISGHTALYWYRQSLGQGLEFLIYFQGNSAPDKSGLPSDRFSAERTGGSVSTLTIQRTQQEDSAVYLCASSPSVTQYFGPGTRLLVL.

The genes are TRBV4-2 and TRBJ2-5; D is uncertain. The DNA end lines up better with TRBJ2-7; the J call may be wrong. CDR1 is LGHNA and CDR2 is YNFKEQ in the germline V gene. The CDR3 is made up of 13 amino acids. As DNA, the CDR3 is TGTGCCAGCAGCCAAGATCGGAGTGGCGAGCAGTACTTC. Translating gives CASSQDRSGEQYF.

This clone was found a few times. The chain joins TRBV2 to TRBJ2-3; D is uncertain. The germline V and J ends were trimmed by 6 bases and 8 bases, with 9 bases remaining between them. The CDR3 is 11 residues long. Per germline, CDR1 SNHLY and CDR2 FYNNEI. For the CDR3, the DNA is TGTGCCAGCAGGGCGGAGACTACGCAGTATTTT. Translating gives CASRAETTQYF.

This clone came up once. The J gene is TRBJ1-1, the V gene TRBV5-4; 7 bases line up with TRBD1. This CDR3 spans 13 amino acids. Trimming at V came to 4 bases and at J to 11 bases, leaving 11 bases not matched to a gene. Germline-derived CDR1 and CDR2 are SGHNT and YYREEE (reference sequence). CDR3 nucleotides: TGTGCCAGCAGCACCCGACAGGGACGGGAGGCTTTCTTT. It encodes CASSTRQGREAFF.

The chain employs TRBV6-6 and TRBJ1-2, with a possible D match to TRBD1 (5 bases). Trimming shortened V by 3 bases and J by 8 bases, and 7 bases separated the two germline ends. This CDR3 is built from 11 residues. Germline CDR1 MNHNY, CDR2 SVGAGI (reference sequence). The CDR3 here is CASSYGGGYTF. The CDR3 DNA reads as TGTGCCAGCAGTTATGGGGGGGGCTACACCTTC.

The chain is built from TRBV12-5 and TRBJ1-5, with a tentative D call TRBD1 (6 bases). The germline V and J ends were trimmed by 8 bases and 3 bases, with 17 bases remaining between them. The CDR3 is 15 amino acids. The V gene's germline CDR1 is LGHNT and CDR2 FRNRAP. CDR3 DNA sequence: TGTGCTAGTTCGGCGGGGGCGATGGTCAATCAGCCCCAGCATTTT. The encoded protein is CASSAGAMVNQPQHF.

The rearrangement links TRBV29-1 to TRBJ1-1; D ambiguous. Germline-derived CDR1 and CDR2 are SQVTM and ANQGSEA. Trimming took off 3 bases at V and 4 bases at J, with 15 bases between the two ends. This CDR3 has 14 amino acids. The CDR3 here is CSVDGQMGSTEAFF. The CDR3 nucleotides are TGCAGCGTTGACGGGCAGATGGGGAGCACTGAAGCTTTCTTT.

The chain recombines TRBV10-3 with TRBJ1-1, with a tentative D call TRBD1 (6 bases). V dropped 8 bases and J dropped 6 bases, with 25 bases sitting between them. Germline CDR1 is ENHRY and CDR2 is SYGVKD. This CDR3 is 16 amino acids long. The chain's CDR3 is CAIGDPRGANGAEAFF. The CDR3, as DNA: TGTGCCATCGGGGATCCGCGGGGGGCGAATGGGGCTGAAGCTTTCTTT.

The CDR3 DNA sequence: TGTGCCAGCAGCTGGCAGGCGCGGAACACTGAAGCTTTCTTT. This gives the protein CASSWQARNTEAFF. The chain combines TRBV5-6 with TRBJ1-1, with unresolved D. The V end lost 3 bases, the J end lost 1 base, and 10 bases lay between the germline ends. Germline CDR1 is SGHDT and CDR2 is YYEEEE. There are 14 residues in the CDR3. The complete variable domain, with remaining parts taken from reference TRBV5-6 and TRBJ1-1, reads DAGVTQSPTHLIKTRGQQVTLRCSPKSGHDTVSWYQQALGQGPQFIFQYYEEEERQRGNFPDRFSGHQFPNYSSELNVNALLLGDSALYLCASSWQARNTEAFFGQGTRLTVV.

CDR3 DNA sequence: TGCGCCAGCAGCTTGGGGACAGGGTCCGGTGGCTACACCTTC. It encodes CASSLGTGSGGYTF. The gene calls are TRBV5-1 and TRBJ1-2; TRBD1 agrees at 8 bases. The germline gives CDR1 SGHRS, CDR2 YFSETQ. CDR3 length equals 14 residues. With V trimmed by 0 bases and J by 7 bases, 5 bases remained unmatched.

This chain connects TRBV13 to TRBJ2-3; 9 nucleotides align to TRBD2. The CDR3 contains 17 residues. Trimming cost V 4 bases and J 4 bases; bases outside gene matches: 12. CDR1 is PRHDT, CDR2 FYEKMQ, per germline (reference sequence). CDR3 sequence: CASSSMPAGGGADTQYF. The CDR3 nucleotides are TGTGCCAGCAGCTCCATGCCAGCGGGAGGAGGAGCAGATACGCAGTATTTT.

The chain recombines TRBV5-6 with TRBJ2-3; 7 nucleotides line up with TRBD2. CDR3 length: 15 amino acids. Trimming cost V 4 bases and J 1 base; bases outside gene matches: 6. The germline V gene has CDR1 SGHDT and CDR2 YYEEEE. CDR3 nucleotides: TGTGCCAGCAGCCGCGTTGGGGGGGGCACAGATACGCAGTATTTT. Protein: CASSRVGGGTDTQYF.

The CDR3 coding sequence is TGTGCCAGCAGCTTCCGGGGAGAAAGCTACGAGCAGTACTTC. Translated, it gives CASSFRGESYEQYF. This rearrangement joins TRBV13 to TRBJ2-7, with a weak D call TRBD2 (5 bases). CDR1 is PRHDT, CDR2 FYEKMQ, per germline (reference sequence). Between the trimmed V and J ends, which lost 3 bases and 3 bases, there was a span of 12 bases. This CDR3 spans 14 amino acids. The whole variable domain, remainder taken from reference TRBV13 and TRBJ2-7, is AAGVIQSPRHLIKEKRETATLKCYPIPRHDTVYWYQQGPGQDPQFLISFYEKMQSDKGSIPDRFSAQQFSDYHSELNMSSLELGDSALYFCASSFRGESYEQYFGPGTRLTVT.

This clone has just a few counts. The chain is built from TRBV6-1 and TRBJ2-1; TRBD2 aligns across 7 bases. The CDR3 sequence is 13 residues long. The V segment lost 6 bases and the J segment 7 bases; nucleotides outside the gene matches: 6. CDR1 and CDR2 from the germline V gene are MNHNS and SASEGT. Here the CDR3 DNA reads TGTGCCAGCAGCGGGACTAATGAAAATGAGCAGTTCTTC. Amino acid sequence: CASSGTNENEQFF.

This clone occurred once. The chain has TRBV12-5 and TRBJ2-1; D might be TRBD2 (7 bases). From germline, CDR1 is LGHNT and CDR2 FRNRAP. V was cut by 2 bases and J by 0 bases, with 29 bases left in between. The CDR3 runs 22 residues. CDR3 amino acids: CASGLPRGGARVAVTSYNEQFF. The CDR3 region has the DNA TGTGCTAGTGGTTTGCCCAGAGGGGGGGCGAGGGTAGCGGTCACCTCCTACAATGAGCAGTTCTTC.

V is TRBV5-6 and J is TRBJ2-1; possible D gene TRBD2, 6 bases. V was cut by 1 base and J by 5 bases, with 13 bases left in between. CDR3 length: 15 amino acids. The germline CDR1 and CDR2 sequences are SGHDT and YYEEEE. The CDR3 coding sequence is TGTGCCAGCAGCTTGCTCGCGGGGCCTCACAATGAGCAGTTCTTC. Translating gives CASSLLAGPHNEQFF.

Only one count was recorded for this clone. The chain combines TRBV7-9 with TRBJ1-2, with D tentatively TRBD1 (5 bases). The CDR3 consists of 13 residues. The V gene lost 1 base and the J gene lost 4 bases, with 7 bases spanning the gap. In germline, CDR1 is SEHNR, CDR2 FQNEAQ (reference sequence). DNA for the CDR3: TGTGCCAGCAGCTTAGGGGGCTTCTATGGCTACACCTTC. Protein: CASSLGGFYGYTF. The variable domain in full, completed from reference TRBV7-9 and TRBJ1-2, reads DTGVSQNPRHKITKRGQNVTFRCDPISEHNRLYWYRQTLGQGPEFLTYFQNEAQLEKSRLLSDRFSAERPKGSFSTLEIQRTEQGDSAMYLCASSLGGFYGYTFGSGTRLTVV.

The chain couples TRBV4-1 to TRBJ1-1; D possibly corresponds to TRBD1 (5 bases). The germline CDR1 and CDR2 sequences are MGHRA and YSYEKL. CDR3 length equals 15 residues. V dropped 1 base and J dropped 0 bases, with 9 bases sitting between them. The CDR3 region is CASSQGRGLNTEAFF. CDR3 bases: TGCGCCAGCAGCCAAGGGAGGGGACTGAACACTGAAGCTTTCTTT.

This clone showed up just a few times. CDR3 coding DNA: TGTGCCAGCAGCCAAGATGAACTAGCCCACCCCACCGGGGAGCTGTTTTTT. Its protein is CASSQDELAHPTGELFF. This rearrangement joins TRBV4-2 to TRBJ2-2, with D tentatively TRBD2 (6 bases). This CDR3 spans 17 amino acids. Trimming removed 0 bases from V and 4 bases from J, with 15 bases in between. Germline V gives CDR1 LGHNA, CDR2 YNFKEQ.